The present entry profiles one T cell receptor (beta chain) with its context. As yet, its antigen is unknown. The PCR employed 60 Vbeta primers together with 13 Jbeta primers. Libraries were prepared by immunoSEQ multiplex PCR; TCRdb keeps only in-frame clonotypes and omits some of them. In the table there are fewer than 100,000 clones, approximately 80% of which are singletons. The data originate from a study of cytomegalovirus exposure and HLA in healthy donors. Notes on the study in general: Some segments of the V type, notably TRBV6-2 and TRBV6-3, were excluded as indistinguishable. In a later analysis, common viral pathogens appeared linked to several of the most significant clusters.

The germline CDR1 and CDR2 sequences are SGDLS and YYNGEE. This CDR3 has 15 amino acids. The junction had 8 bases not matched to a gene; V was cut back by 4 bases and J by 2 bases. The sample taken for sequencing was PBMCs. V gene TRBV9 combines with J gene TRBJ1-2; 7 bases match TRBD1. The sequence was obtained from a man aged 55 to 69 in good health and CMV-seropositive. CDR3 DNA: TGTGCCAGCAGCCCCCAGGTGACAGGGAACTATGGCTACACCTTC. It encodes CASSPQVTGNYGYTF.